A selection of T cell receptor beta chains follows, all from one sample in a study of T cells in Graves' hyperthyroidism and ophthalmopathy. Via MiXCR, TCRdb re-called the multiplex PCR reads, giving one row per CDR3 protein. The repertoire holds under 550,000 distinct CDR3 sequences, with approximately 14% as singletons. The sample comprised blood. The receptors derive from a woman between 18 and 30 years old with Graves' hyperthyroidism. Each CDR3 is given with its conserved first and last residue. D genes are given only for firm matches. The size field is filled for only some rows; it gives once, few, many or a size class.

clone_size | j_call | v_call | d_call | cdr3_nt | cdr3_aa
many | TRBJ2-7 | TRBV28 | - | TGTGCCAGCAGGATGGGGGGTGGAGGCTACGAGCAGTACTTC | CASRMGGGGYEQYF
many | TRBJ1-1 | TRBV28 | - | TGTGCCAGCAGTCAGGGAGGTAGCTCTGAAGCTTTCTTT | CASSQGGSSEAFF
many | TRBJ2-6 | TRBV28 | - | TGTGCCAGCAGCTCCGGGACACATACCTCTGGGGCCAACGTCCTGACTTTC | CASSSGTHTSGANVLTF
many | TRBJ2-3 | TRBV20-1 | - | TGCAGTGGGAGGCCTAGCCTCACAGATACGCAGTATTTT | CSGRPSLTDTQYF
many | TRBJ2-5 | TRBV11-1 | - | TGTGCCAGCAGATTAGACATCCAAGAGACCCAGTACTTC | CASRLDIQETQYF
- | TRBJ2-4 | TRBV7-2 | - | TGTGCCAGCAGCTTAGTAGGGCAGCTAGCCAAAAACATTCAGTACTTC | CASSLVGQLAKNIQYF
- | TRBJ1-1 | TRBV5-4 | TRBD1 | TGTGCCAGCAGCTTGCCCGGGACAGGGGACACTGAAGCTTTCTTT | CASSLPGTGDTEAFF
few | TRBJ2-2 | TRBV6-2/TRBV6-3 | TRBD1 | TGTGCCAGCAGCCTACTAGAAGGACAGGGATCCTTCAAATCCGGGGAGCTGTTTTTT | CASSLLEGQGSFKSGELFF
many | TRBJ2-5 | TRBV5-1 | TRBD2 | TGCGCCAGCAGCTTGGAACTAGCGGGGCAAGAGACCCAGTACTTC | CASSLELAGQETQYF
many | TRBJ2-5 | TRBV28 | - | TGTGCCAGCAGTTCGAACGCTGTGACCCAGTACTTC | CASSSNAVTQYF
many | TRBJ2-1 | TRBV30 | TRBD2 | TGTGCCAGGCGGGAGCGCTCCTACAATGAGCAGTTCTTC | CARRERSYNEQFF
- | TRBJ2-3 | TRBV11-2 | - | TGTGCCAGCAGCTTAGATGAGGTCGTCCCGGATACGCAGTATTTT | CASSLDEVVPDTQYF
many | TRBJ2-1 | TRBV7-2 | - | TGTGCCAGCAGCTTAGGGGTAGCGGCCAGACGGAATGAGCAGTTCTTC | CASSLGVAARRNEQFF
many | TRBJ2-1 | TRBV12-3/TRBV12-4 | - | TGTGCCAGCAGTTTATATCACGGGAGAAGCTCCTACAATGAGCAGTTCTTC | CASSLYHGRSSYNEQFF
- | TRBJ1-4 | TRBV29-1 | - | TGCAGCGTTGAATTGGACCGGTATAATGAAAAACTGTTTTTT | CSVELDRYNEKLFF
many | TRBJ2-1 | TRBV7-9 | - | TGTGCCAGCAGCTTAGCTGAGGCAGGGAGCCACAATGAGCAGTTCTTC | CASSLAEAGSHNEQFF
many | TRBJ2-3 | TRBV20-1 | TRBD2 | TGCAGTGCTAGAGGTAGAGCGGGAGTGGGAGAGGCGCAGTATTTT | CSARGRAGVGEAQYF
- | TRBJ1-2 | TRBV20-1 | TRBD1 | TGCAGTGTCAGCGAGGGGGCGGCCTATGGCTACACCTTC | CSVSEGAAYGYTF
- | TRBJ2-7 | TRBV7-9 | - | TGTGCCAGCAGCTTAACAGAACTCCCCTACGAGCAGTACTTC | CASSLTELPYEQYF
many | TRBJ1-2 | TRBV7-8 | - | TGTGCCAGCAGCACAAGAACAGGGTACGGCGGCTACACCTTC | CASSTRTGYGGYTF
many | TRBJ2-7 | TRBV28 | - | TGTGCCAGCAGTTTCTATAAACTAACATCCAACGAGCAGTACTTC | CASSFYKLTSNEQYF
many | TRBJ1-2 | TRBV6-1 | - | TGTGCCAGCAGCGGACAGCCCTTTGGGTATGGCTACACCTTC | CASSGQPFGYGYTF
- | TRBJ2-1 | TRBV6-1 | TRBD2 | TGTGCCAGCAGCCGAGGGACTAGCTTCTCTATGTTGCGGTTCTTC | CASSRGTSFSMLRFF
- | TRBJ2-7 | TRBV28 | - | TGTGCCACCAGACGCCAGGGGAGCGGTCCCTACGAGCAGTACTTC | CATRRQGSGPYEQYF
many | TRBJ2-3 | TRBV7-3 | TRBD2 | TGTGCCAGCAGCTTAGTTGCTAGCGGGATCAGCACAGATACGCAGTATTTT | CASSLVASGISTDTQYF
many | TRBJ2-7 | TRBV2 | - | TGTGCCAGCAGGTCGGACAGAAACTCCTACGAGCAGTACTTC | CASRSDRNSYEQYF
few | TRBJ1-3 | TRBV19 | - | TGTGCCAGTAGTACGGGGGGATTAACATCCGGAAACACCATATATTTT | CASSTGGLTSGNTIYF
- | TRBJ2-2 | TRBV20-1 | TRBD2 | TGCAGTGCTGAAAGGGGACTAGCGGGAAGGTCCGGGGAGCTGTTTTTT | CSAERGLAGRSGELFF
many | TRBJ2-1 | TRBV28 | TRBD2 | TGTGCCAGCAGTTTAACCTTGCTAGCGGGAGGTTATAGCACTGAGCAGTTCTTC | CASSLTLLAGGYSTEQFF
few | TRBJ1-3 | TRBV7-9 | TRBD1 | TGTGCCAGCAGCCAACAGTCCCGGGACAGACGAAACACCATATATTTT | CASSQQSRDRRNTIYF
many | TRBJ2-3 | TRBV20-1 | - | TGCAGTGCTAAAAATGACCTAAACCGGGGCACAGATACGCAGTATTTT | CSAKNDLNRGTDTQYF
- | TRBJ2-1 | TRBV5-1 | TRBD2 | TGCGCCAGCAGTTTTCTAGCGGGACCCCGCCAGGGGCTTCACAATGAGCAGTTCTTC | CASSFLAGPRQGLHNEQFF
many | TRBJ1-1 | TRBV3-1 | - | TGTGCCAGCAGCCCACGCTTCAGCTACTCGAACACTGAAGCTTTCTTT | CASSPRFSYSNTEAFF
once | TRBJ1-3 | TRBV5-5 | - | TGTGCCAGCAGCTTAGCGTCACGGGGCTCTGGAAACACCATATATTTT | CASSLASRGSGNTIYF
many | TRBJ2-7 | TRBV5-1 | TRBD2 | TGCGCCAGCAGCTTGGTTGCTAGCGGGGGCTCCTACGAGCAGTACTTC | CASSLVASGGSYEQYF
- | TRBJ2-6 | TRBV7-2 | - | TGTGCCAGCAGCTCCCAGATCTCTGGGGCCAACGTCCTGACTTTC | CASSSQISGANVLTF
many | TRBJ2-6 | TRBV25-1 | - | TGTGCCAGCAGTGTAGGGTCCGGGGCCAACGTCCTGACTTTC | CASSVGSGANVLTF
many | TRBJ2-3 | TRBV29-1 | TRBD2 | TGCAGCGTTGTGGAGCGGGGGACCACAGATACGCAGTATTTT | CSVVERGTTDTQYF
many | TRBJ1-2 | TRBV7-2 | TRBD1 | TGTGCCAGCAGCTTTTGGACAGGGATTAACTATGGCTACACCTTC | CASSFWTGINYGYTF
many | TRBJ2-1 | TRBV28 | - | TGTGCCAGCAGTTCCTGGACAGAGTCTAGCAATGAGCAGTTCTTC | CASSSWTESSNEQFF
- | TRBJ1-5 | TRBV20-1 | TRBD1 | TGCAGTGCTAGAGACAGGGGGATTAGCAATCAGCCCCAGCATTTT | CSARDRGISNQPQHF
- | TRBJ2-1 | TRBV5-5 | - | TGTGCCAGCAGCTTGCAGGGGAGCGTCTACAATGAGCAGTTCTTC | CASSLQGSVYNEQFF
- | TRBJ2-1 | TRBV25-1 | - | TGTGCCAGCAGTCAACCTGGGGTCTACAATGAGCAGTTCTTC | CASSQPGVYNEQFF
- | TRBJ2-3 | TRBV9 | - | TGTGCCAGCAGCGTAGTGGGAGGACTGAGCACAGATACGCAGTATTTT | CASSVVGGLSTDTQYF
many | TRBJ2-7 | TRBV5-1 | - | TGCGCCAGCAGCTTCGAGGCCTACGAGCAGTACTTC | CASSFEAYEQYF
- | TRBJ1-6 | TRBV9 | - | TGTGCCAGCAGCGAAGGGACCGTCAATTCACCCCTCCACTTT | CASSEGTVNSPLHF
many | TRBJ2-1 | TRBV28 | TRBD2 | TGTGCCAGCAGCCGTCCTACTAGCGGGAGGGGTAGTGAGCAGTTCTTC | CASSRPTSGRGSEQFF
- | TRBJ2-3 | TRBV6-2/TRBV6-3 | TRBD2 | TGTGCCAGCAGTCTTGATAGCGGGGGCTCAGATACGCAGTATTTT | CASSLDSGGSDTQYF